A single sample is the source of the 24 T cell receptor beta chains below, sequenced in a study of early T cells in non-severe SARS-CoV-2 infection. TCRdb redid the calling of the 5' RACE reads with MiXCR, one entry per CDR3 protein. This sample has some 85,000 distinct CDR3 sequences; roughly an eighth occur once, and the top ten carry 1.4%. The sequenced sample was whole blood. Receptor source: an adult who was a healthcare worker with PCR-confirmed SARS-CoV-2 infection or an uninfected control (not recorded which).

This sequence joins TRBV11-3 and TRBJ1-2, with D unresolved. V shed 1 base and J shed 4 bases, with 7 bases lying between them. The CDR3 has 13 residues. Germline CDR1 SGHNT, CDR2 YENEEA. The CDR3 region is CASSLGGGYGYTF. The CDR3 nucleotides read TGTGCCAGCAGCTTAGGAGGCGGCTATGGCTACACCTTC.

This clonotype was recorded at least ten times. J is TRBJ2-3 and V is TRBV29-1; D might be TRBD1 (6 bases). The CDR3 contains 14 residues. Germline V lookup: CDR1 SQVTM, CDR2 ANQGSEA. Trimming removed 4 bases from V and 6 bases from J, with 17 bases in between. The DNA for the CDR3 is TGCAGCGTTGCGCGTCAGGGGCCGTACGATACGCAGTATTTT. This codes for CSVARQGPYDTQYF.

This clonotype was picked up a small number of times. This CDR3 is CASSWGLAGDLYEQYF. CDR3 DNA: TGTGCCAGCAGCTGGGGGTTGGCAGGCGACCTCTACGAGCAGTACTTC. This chain uses TRBV5-5 with TRBJ2-7, with D tentatively TRBD1 or TRBD2 (5 bases each). Germline CDR1 reads SGHKS; CDR2 reads YYEKEE (reference sequence). This CDR3 contains 16 residues. V lost 3 bases and J 3 bases, leaving 19 bases between the germline ends.

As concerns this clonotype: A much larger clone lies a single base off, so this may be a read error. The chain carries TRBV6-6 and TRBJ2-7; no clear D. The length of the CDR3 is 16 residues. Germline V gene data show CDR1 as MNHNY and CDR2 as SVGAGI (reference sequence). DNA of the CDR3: TGTGCCAGCAGATACTCGTTCCACACCGGTACCTACGAGCAGTACTTC. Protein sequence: CASRYSFHTGTYEQYF.

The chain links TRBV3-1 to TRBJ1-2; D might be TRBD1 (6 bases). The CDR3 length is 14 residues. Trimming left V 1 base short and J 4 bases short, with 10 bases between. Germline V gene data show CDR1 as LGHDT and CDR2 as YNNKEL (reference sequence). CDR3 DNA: TGTGCCAGCAGCCAAGGGGGGCCCGGCTATGGCTACACCTTC. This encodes CASSQGGPGYGYTF. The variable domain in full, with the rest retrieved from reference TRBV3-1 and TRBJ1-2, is DTAVSQTPKYLVTQMGNDKSIKCEQNLGHDTMYWYKQDSKKFLKIMFSYNNKELIINETVPNRFSPKSPDKAHLNLHINSLELGDSAVYFCASSQGGPGYGYTFGSGTRLTVV.

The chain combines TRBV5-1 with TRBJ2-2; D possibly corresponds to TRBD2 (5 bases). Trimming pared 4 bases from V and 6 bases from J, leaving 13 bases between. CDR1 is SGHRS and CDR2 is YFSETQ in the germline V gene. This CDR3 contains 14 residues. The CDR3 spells CASSHPSGAGELFF. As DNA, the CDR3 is TGCGCCAGCAGCCATCCATCCGGGGCCGGGGAGCTGTTTTTT. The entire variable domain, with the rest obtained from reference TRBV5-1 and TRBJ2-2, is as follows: KAGVTQTPRYLIKTRGQQVTLSCSPISGHRSVSWYQQTPGQGLQFLFEYFSETQRNKGNFPGRFSGRQFSNSRSEMNVSTLELGDSALYLCASSHPSGAGELFFGEGSRLTVL.

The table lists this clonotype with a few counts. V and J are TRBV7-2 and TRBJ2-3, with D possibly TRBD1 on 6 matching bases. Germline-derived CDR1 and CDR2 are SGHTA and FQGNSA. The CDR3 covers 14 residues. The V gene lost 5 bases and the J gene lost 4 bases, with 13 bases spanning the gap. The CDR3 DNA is TGTGCCAGCAGCGCAACAGGGCCCCCAGATACGCAGTATTTT. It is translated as CASSATGPPDTQYF.

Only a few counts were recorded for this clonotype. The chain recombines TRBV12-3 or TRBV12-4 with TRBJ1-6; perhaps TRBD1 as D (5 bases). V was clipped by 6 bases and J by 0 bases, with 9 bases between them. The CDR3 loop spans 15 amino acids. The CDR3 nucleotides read TGTGCCAGCAGAACGGGGACCTCCTATAATTCACCCCTCCACTTT. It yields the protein CASRTGTSYNSPLHF.

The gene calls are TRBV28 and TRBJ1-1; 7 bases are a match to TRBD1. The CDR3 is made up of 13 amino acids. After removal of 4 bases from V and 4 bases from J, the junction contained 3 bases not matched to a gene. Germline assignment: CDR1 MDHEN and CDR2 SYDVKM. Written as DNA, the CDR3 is TGTGCCAGCAGTTCGGGACAGACCACTGAAGCTTTCTTT. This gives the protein CASSSGQTTEAFF.

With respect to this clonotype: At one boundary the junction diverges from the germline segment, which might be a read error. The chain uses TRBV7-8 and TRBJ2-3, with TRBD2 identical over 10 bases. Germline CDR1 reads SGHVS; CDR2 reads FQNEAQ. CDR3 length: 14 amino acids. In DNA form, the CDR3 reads TGTGCCAGCAGTAGCGGGGGGTCCACAGATACGGAGTATTTT. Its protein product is CASSSGGSTDTEYF.

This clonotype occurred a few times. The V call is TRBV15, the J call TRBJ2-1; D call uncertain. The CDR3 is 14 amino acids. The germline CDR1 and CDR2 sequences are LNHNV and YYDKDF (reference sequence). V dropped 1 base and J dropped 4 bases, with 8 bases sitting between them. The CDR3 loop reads CATSRVLQYNEQFF. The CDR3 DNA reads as TGTGCCACCAGCAGAGTCTTACAGTACAATGAGCAGTTCTTC.

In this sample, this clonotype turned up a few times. The CDR3 spells CASSFEGNMNTEAFF. CDR3 coding DNA: TGCGCCAGCAGCTTCGAGGGGAACATGAACACTGAAGCTTTCTTT. The chain has TRBV5-1 and TRBJ1-1; TRBD1 is a possible D gene (5 bases). Looked up from germline, CDR1 is SGHRS and CDR2 is YFSETQ. CDR3 length equals 15 residues. V was shortened by 2 bases and J by 0 bases, with 11 bases between the two germline ends.

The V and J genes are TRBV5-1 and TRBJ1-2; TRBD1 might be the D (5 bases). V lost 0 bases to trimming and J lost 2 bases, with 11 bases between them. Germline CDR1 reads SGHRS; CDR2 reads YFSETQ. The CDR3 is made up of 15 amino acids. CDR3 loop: CASSLAGGINYGYTF. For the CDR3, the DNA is TGCGCCAGCAGCTTGGCCGGGGGGATCAACTATGGCTACACCTTC.

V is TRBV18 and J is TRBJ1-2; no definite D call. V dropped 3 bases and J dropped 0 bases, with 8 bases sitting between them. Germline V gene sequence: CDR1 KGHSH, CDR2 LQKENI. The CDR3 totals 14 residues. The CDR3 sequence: CASSPYAANYGYTF. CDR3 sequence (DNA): TGTGCCAGCTCACCGTATGCAGCTAACTATGGCTACACCTTC.

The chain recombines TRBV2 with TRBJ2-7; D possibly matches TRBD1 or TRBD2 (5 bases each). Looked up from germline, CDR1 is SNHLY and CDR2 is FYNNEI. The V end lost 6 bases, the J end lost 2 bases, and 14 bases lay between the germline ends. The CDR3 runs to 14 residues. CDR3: CASSEGPPTYEQYF. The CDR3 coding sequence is TGTGCCAGCAGCGAGGGGCCCCCGACCTACGAGCAGTACTTC.

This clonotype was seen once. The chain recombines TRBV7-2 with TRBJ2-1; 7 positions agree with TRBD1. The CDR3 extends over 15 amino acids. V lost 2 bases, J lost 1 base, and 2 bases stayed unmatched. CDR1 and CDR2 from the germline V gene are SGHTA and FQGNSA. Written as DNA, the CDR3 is TGTGCCAGCAGCTTACTGGGACAGTCCTACAATGAGCAGTTCTTC. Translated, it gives CASSLLGQSYNEQFF.

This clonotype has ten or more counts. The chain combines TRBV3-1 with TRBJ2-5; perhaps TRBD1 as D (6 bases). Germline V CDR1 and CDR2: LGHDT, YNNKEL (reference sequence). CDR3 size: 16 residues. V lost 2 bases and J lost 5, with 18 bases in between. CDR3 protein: CASSQINFQGFETQYF. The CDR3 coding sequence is TGTGCCAGCAGCCAAATTAACTTTCAGGGGTTCGAGACCCAGTACTTC.

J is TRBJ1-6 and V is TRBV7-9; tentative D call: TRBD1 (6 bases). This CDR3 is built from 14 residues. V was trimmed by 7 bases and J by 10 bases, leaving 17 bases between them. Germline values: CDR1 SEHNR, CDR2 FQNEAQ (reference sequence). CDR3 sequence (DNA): TGTGCCAGCAACCTACAGGGTGAAGTCTCACCCCTCCACTTT. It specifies CASNLQGEVSPLHF.

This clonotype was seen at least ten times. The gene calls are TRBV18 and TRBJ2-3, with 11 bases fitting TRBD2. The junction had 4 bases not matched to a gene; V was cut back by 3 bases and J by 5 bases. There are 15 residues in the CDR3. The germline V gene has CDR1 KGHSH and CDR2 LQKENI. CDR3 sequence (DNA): TGTGCCAGCTCACCCACTAGCGGGGGTCAAGATACGCAGTATTTT. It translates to CASSPTSGGQDTQYF.

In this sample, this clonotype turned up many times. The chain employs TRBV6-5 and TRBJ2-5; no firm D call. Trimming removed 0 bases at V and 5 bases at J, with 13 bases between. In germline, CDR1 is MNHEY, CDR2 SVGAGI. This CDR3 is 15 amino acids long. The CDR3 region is CASSYSELNGETQYF. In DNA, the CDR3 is TGTGCCAGCAGTTACTCGGAGCTTAATGGGGAGACCCAGTACTTC.

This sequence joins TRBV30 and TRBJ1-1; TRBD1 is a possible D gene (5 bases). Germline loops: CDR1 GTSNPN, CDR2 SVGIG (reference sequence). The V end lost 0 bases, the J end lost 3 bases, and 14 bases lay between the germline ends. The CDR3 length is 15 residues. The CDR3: CAWSVWGGVDTEAFF. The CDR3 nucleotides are TGTGCCTGGAGTGTTTGGGGCGGTGTAGACACTGAAGCTTTCTTT.

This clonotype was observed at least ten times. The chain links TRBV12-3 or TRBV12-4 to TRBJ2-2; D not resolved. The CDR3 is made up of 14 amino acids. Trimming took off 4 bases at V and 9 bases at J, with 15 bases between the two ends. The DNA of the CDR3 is TGTGCCAGCAGTTCCCCCGGTGTCAGCCGGGAGCTGTTTTTT. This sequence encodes CASSSPGVSRELFF.

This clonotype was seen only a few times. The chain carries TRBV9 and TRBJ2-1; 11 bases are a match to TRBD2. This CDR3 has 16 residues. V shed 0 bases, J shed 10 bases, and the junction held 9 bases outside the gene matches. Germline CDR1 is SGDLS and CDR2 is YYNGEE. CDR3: CASSVELAGVLGEQFF. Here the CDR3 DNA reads TGTGCCAGCAGCGTAGAACTAGCGGGGGTCCTGGGAGAGCAGTTCTTC.

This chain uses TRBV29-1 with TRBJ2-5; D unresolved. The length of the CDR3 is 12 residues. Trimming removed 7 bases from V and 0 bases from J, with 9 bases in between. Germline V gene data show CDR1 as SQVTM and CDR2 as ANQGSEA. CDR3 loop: CSAELNQETQYF. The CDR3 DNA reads TGCAGCGCCGAGTTAAACCAAGAGACCCAGTACTTC.